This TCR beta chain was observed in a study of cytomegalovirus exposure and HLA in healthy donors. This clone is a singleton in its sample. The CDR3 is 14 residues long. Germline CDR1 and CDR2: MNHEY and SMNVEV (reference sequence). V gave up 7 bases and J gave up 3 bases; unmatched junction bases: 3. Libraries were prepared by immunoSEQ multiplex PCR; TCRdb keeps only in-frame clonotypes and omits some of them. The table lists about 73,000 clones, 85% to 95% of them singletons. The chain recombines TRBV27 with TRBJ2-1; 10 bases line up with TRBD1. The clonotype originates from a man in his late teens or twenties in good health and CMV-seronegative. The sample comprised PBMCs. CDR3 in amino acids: CASTGTGVYNEQFF. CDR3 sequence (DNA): TGTGCCAGCACCGGGACAGGGGTCTACAATGAGCAGTTCTTC.